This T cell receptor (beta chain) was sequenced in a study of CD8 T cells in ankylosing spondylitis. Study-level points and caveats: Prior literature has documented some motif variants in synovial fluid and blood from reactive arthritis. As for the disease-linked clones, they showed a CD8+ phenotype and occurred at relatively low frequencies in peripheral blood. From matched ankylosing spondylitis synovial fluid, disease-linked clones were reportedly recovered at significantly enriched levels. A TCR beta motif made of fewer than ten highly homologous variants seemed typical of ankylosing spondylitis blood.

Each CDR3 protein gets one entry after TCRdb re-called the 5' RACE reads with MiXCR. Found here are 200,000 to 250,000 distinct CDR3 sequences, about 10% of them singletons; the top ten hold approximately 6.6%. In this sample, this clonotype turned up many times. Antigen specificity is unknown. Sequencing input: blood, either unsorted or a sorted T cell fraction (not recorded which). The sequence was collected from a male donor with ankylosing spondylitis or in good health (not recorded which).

CDR3 residues: CSVGESKNIQYF. CDR3 nucleotide sequence: TGCAGCGTTGGAGAGTCCAAAAACATTCAGTACTTC. The chain carries TRBV29-1 and TRBJ2-4; unclear D gene. CDR1 and CDR2 (germline): SQVTM, ANQGSEA. The CDR3 length is 12 residues. V was trimmed by 4 bases and J by 2 bases, leaving 6 bases between them.